The 26 T cell receptor beta chains below were found in one sample sequenced in a study of T cell repertoires in ileal Crohn's disease. Surgical specimens yielded lamina propria lymphocytes, which were density-gradient separated and then sorted. Measured with immunoSEQ multiplex PCR; TCRdb has only the in-frame clones, and not every one. The repertoire holds fewer than 3,500 clones, less than 95% seen once, with about 2.1% in the top ten. Source material: CD4+ T cells sorted from the ileum. All receptors derive from an adult with Crohn's disease.

This clone occurred once. The chain links TRBV19 to TRBJ1-1; tentatively, D is TRBD1 (6 bases). V lost 5 bases, J lost 1 base, and 8 bases lay in between. Germline lookup yields CDR1 LNHDA and CDR2 SQIVND (reference sequence). CDR3 length: 13 residues. The CDR3 DNA follows: TGTGCCAGTAGTTTGGGACAGAACACTGAAGCTTTCTTT. This gives the protein CASSLGQNTEAFF.

The chain joins TRBV29-1 to TRBJ1-4; D gene uncertain. The CDR3 totals 14 residues. Germline V gene sequence: CDR1 SQVTM, CDR2 ANQGSEA. V was shortened by 5 bases and J by 7 bases, with 17 bases between the two germline ends. The CDR3 DNA reads TGCAGCGTTTCCGGACTTGGAAGGAGTGAAAAACTGTTTTTT. It translates to CSVSGLGRSEKLFF. Together with reference TRBV29-1 and TRBJ1-4, the CDR3 gives the full variable domain: SAVISQKPSRDICQRGTSLTIQCQVDSQVTMMFWYRQQPGQSLTLIATANQGSEATYESGFVIDKFPISRPNLTFSTLTVSNMSPEDSSIYLCSVSGLGRSEKLFFGSGTQLSVL.

This chain joins TRBV6-1 and TRBJ1-5; D perhaps matches TRBD1 (6 bases). This CDR3 spans 13 amino acids. Germline CDR1 reads MNHNS; CDR2 reads SASEGT. V was pared by 6 bases and J by 2 bases, with 8 bases between. CDR3 sequence (DNA): TGTGCCAGCAGCCGACAGGGCAATCAGCCCCAGCATTTT. Translating gives CASSRQGNQPQHF.

The chain has TRBV30 and TRBJ1-5; D remains unclear. V was shortened by 4 bases and J by 5 bases, with 12 bases between the two germline ends. The CDR3 is made up of 13 amino acids. Germline CDR1 is GTSNPN and CDR2 is SVGIG (reference sequence). The CDR3 coding sequence is TGTGCCTGGACTCGGGGAATGGATCAGCCCCAGCATTTT. Translating it yields CAWTRGMDQPQHF.

The rearrangement uses TRBV6-5 and TRBJ1-3; weak D call: TRBD1 (5 bases). Germline CDR1 reads MNHEY; CDR2 reads SVGAGI. V lost 6 bases and J 0 bases, leaving 9 bases between the germline ends. This CDR3 contains 14 residues. The CDR3 protein is CASRGGASGNTIYF. CDR3 bases: TGTGCCAGCAGGGGGGGAGCCTCTGGAAACACCATATATTTT.

V is TRBV6-5 and J is TRBJ2-1, with a possible D match to TRBD1 (6 bases). Looked up from germline, CDR1 is MNHEY and CDR2 is SVGAGI. The CDR3 totals 12 residues. Between the trimmed V and J ends, which lost 4 bases and 8 bases, there was a span of 9 bases. The CDR3 spells CASSLQGDEQFF. CDR3 DNA sequence: TGTGCCAGCAGTTTACAGGGAGATGAGCAGTTCTTC.

The genes are TRBV9 and TRBJ2-2, with a tentative D call TRBD1 (5 bases). Looked up from germline, CDR1 is SGDLS and CDR2 is YYNGEE. Trimming took off 3 bases at V and 4 bases at J, with 10 bases between the two ends. The CDR3 has 14 residues. CDR3 residues: CASSGQYTTGELFF. The CDR3 region has the DNA TGTGCCAGCAGCGGACAGTATACCACCGGGGAGCTGTTTTTT.

The chain uses TRBV19 and TRBJ2-2, with D possibly being TRBD1 (5 bases). The CDR3 sequence is 15 residues long. Germline CDR1 is LNHDA and CDR2 is SQIVND (reference sequence). With 5 bases removed from V and 1 base from J, the gap between germline ends came to 11 bases. This CDR3 is CASSSLRENTGELFF. The CDR3 DNA reads as TGTGCCAGTAGTTCTCTCAGGGAGAACACCGGGGAGCTGTTTTTT. Full variable domain (remainder filled in from reference TRBV19 and TRBJ2-2): DGGITQSPKYLFRKEGQNVTLSCEQNLNHDAMYWYRQDPGQGLRLIYYSQIVNDFQKGDIAEGYSVSREKKESFPLTVTSAQKNPTAFYLCASSSLRENTGELFFGEGSRLTVL.

The chain links TRBV7-2 to TRBJ2-3, with 11 bases aligning to TRBD2. V was clipped by 3 bases and J by 2 bases; unmatched bases: 4. Per the germline V gene, CDR1 is SGHTA and CDR2 is FQGNSA. This CDR3 region has 16 residues. The CDR3 DNA follows: TGTGCCAGCAGCTTGACTAGCGGGGCCTACACAGATACGCAGTATTTT. This encodes CASSLTSGAYTDTQYF. The full variable domain, its missing parts supplied by reference TRBV7-2 and TRBJ2-3, is GAGVSQSPSNKVTEKGKDVELRCDPISGHTALYWYRQSLGQGLEFLIYFQGNSAPDKSGLPSDRFSAERTGGSVSTLTIQRTQQEDSAVYLCASSLTSGAYTDTQYFGPGTRLTVL.

The chain employs TRBV18 and TRBJ1-3; D gene unclear. Trimming removed 4 bases at V and 0 bases at J, with 10 bases between. The CDR3 totals 15 residues. Germline-derived CDR1 and CDR2 are KGHSH and LQKENI. CDR3 nucleotide sequence: TGTGCCAGCTCACGAGCAGACAACTCTGGAAACACCATATATTTT. Encoded protein: CASSRADNSGNTIYF.

The gene calls are TRBV30 and TRBJ1-5, with TRBD1 identical over 12 bases. The V gene end was trimmed by 1 base and the J gene end by 3 bases; junction bases not matched to a gene: 1. The length of the CDR3 is 15 residues. Germline CDR1 GTSNPN, CDR2 SVGIG (reference sequence). The CDR3, as DNA: TGTGCCTGGAGTGGGGGACAGGGGGCCAATCAGCCCCAGCATTTT. It yields the protein CAWSGGQGANQPQHF. Supplemented by reference TRBV30 and TRBJ1-5, the full variable domain reads SQTIHQWPATLVQPVGSPLSLECTVEGTSNPNLYWYRQAAGRGLQLLFYSVGIGQISSEVPQNLSASRPQDRQFILSSKKLLLSDSGFYLCAWSGGQGANQPQHFGDGTRLSIL.

The chain couples TRBV7-2 to TRBJ1-1; 7 bases fit TRBD1. V was clipped by 0 bases and J by 0 bases; unmatched bases: 4. CDR3 size: 16 residues. Germline V gene lookup returns CDR1 SGHTA and CDR2 FQGNSA. The CDR3 loop reads CASSLAPGQMNTEAFF. DNA of the CDR3: TGTGCCAGCAGCTTAGCTCCGGGACAGATGAACACTGAAGCTTTCTTT.

This clone has a handful of counts. The J gene is TRBJ2-1, the V gene TRBV28, with TRBD1 matching over 8 bases. Trimming cost V 5 bases and J 6 bases; bases outside gene matches: 6. Germline assignment: CDR1 MDHEN and CDR2 SYDVKM. This CDR3 is built from 14 residues. The chain's CDR3 is CASSIPGQVNEQFF. DNA for the CDR3: TGTGCCAGCAGTATACCGGGACAGGTCAATGAGCAGTTCTTC.

The rearrangement links TRBV15 to TRBJ2-5; unclear D gene. There are 13 residues in the CDR3. V dropped 0 bases and J dropped 5 bases, with 7 bases sitting between them. Germline lookup yields CDR1 LNHNV and CDR2 YYDKDF (reference sequence). The CDR3 sequence: CATSRDRPETQYF. The CDR3, as DNA: TGTGCCACCAGCAGAGATCGTCCGGAGACCCAGTACTTC.

J is TRBJ2-7 and V is TRBV30; TRBD1 aligns across 9 bases. There are 15 residues in the CDR3. CDR1 and CDR2 (germline): GTSNPN, SVGIG (reference sequence). V lost 3 bases, J lost 3 bases, and 9 bases stayed unmatched. CDR3 DNA: TGTGCCTGGAGCGTATTAGGGACAGGGTACTACGAGCAGTACTTC. It specifies CAWSVLGTGYYEQYF.

In this sample, this clone turned up once. The chain carries TRBV27 and TRBJ2-7; possible D gene TRBD2, 6 bases. Per germline, CDR1 MNHEY and CDR2 SMNVEV (reference sequence). The V and J ends lost 3 bases and 3 bases respectively, with 21 bases between them. The CDR3 has 17 residues. The CDR3 sequence: CASSFSRLGGTGYEQYF. The CDR3, as DNA: TGTGCCAGCAGTTTCTCCAGACTAGGTGGGACTGGCTACGAGCAGTACTTC.

The rearrangement links TRBV29-1 to TRBJ2-3; perhaps TRBD1 as D (5 bases). Germline V gene lookup returns CDR1 SQVTM and CDR2 ANQGSEA. The CDR3 is 13 residues long. Trimming pared 3 bases from V and 4 bases from J, leaving 11 bases between. The CDR3 spells CSVELLGPDTQYF. The CDR3, as DNA: TGCAGCGTTGAGCTTTTGGGGCCAGATACGCAGTATTTT.

The J gene is TRBJ2-7, the V gene TRBV29-1; 7 bases are shared with TRBD2. V gave up 4 bases and J gave up 2 bases; unmatched junction bases: 5. This CDR3 spans 13 amino acids. Looked up from germline, CDR1 is SQVTM and CDR2 is ANQGSEA. The CDR3 DNA sequence: TGCAGCGTTGGGGGACGGGGGGCCTACGAGCAGTACTTC. This sequence encodes CSVGGRGAYEQYF.

The sample holds one count of this clone. V gene TRBV6-1 combines with J gene TRBJ1-2, with 7 bases matching TRBD1. Germline lookup yields CDR1 MNHNS and CDR2 SASEGT. The CDR3 consists of 16 residues. After removal of 0 bases from V and 0 bases from J, the junction contained 4 bases not matched to a gene. In nucleotides, the CDR3 is TGTGCCAGCAGTGAAGCCCGGGACAGAGCTAACTATGGCTACACCTTC. Its protein is CASSEARDRANYGYTF.

In its sample, this clone was seen once. The chain couples TRBV18 to TRBJ1-2; 7 nucleotides line up with TRBD1. The CDR3 length is 14 residues. The germline CDR1 and CDR2 sequences are KGHSH and LQKENI. The V segment lost 2 bases and the J segment 4 bases; nucleotides outside the gene matches: 4. The CDR3 coding sequence is TGTGCCAGCTCACCAGACGGACAGGCCTATGGCTACACCTTC. Its translation: CASSPDGQAYGYTF.

This clone has only one observation. This sequence joins TRBV5-1 and TRBJ2-3, with 10 bases that match TRBD2. The CDR3 contains 16 residues. J was trimmed by 6 bases and V by 0 bases; bases with no gene match: 7. Germline CDR1 SGHRS, CDR2 YFSETQ. DNA for the CDR3: TGCGCCAGCAGCTTGGAACTAGCGGGGACCTCGGATACGCAGTATTTT. Its translation: CASSLELAGTSDTQYF.

This clone appeared once. The gene calls are TRBV9 and TRBJ2-3; 10 bases match TRBD1. The CDR3 loop spans 16 amino acids. Germline-derived CDR1 and CDR2 are SGDLS and YYNGEE. J lost 1 base, V lost 3 bases, and 5 bases had no gene match. CDR3 in amino acids: CASSGTGTGGTDTQYF. CDR3 in DNA: TGTGCCAGCAGCGGGACCGGGACAGGGGGCACAGATACGCAGTATTTT.

This chain links TRBV19 with TRBJ1-5, with 9 positions matching TRBD1. This CDR3 region has 15 residues. Trimming removed 3 bases from V and 7 bases from J; junction bases left unmatched: 7. Looked up from germline, CDR1 is LNHDA and CDR2 is SQIVND (reference sequence). The CDR3 DNA is TGTGCCAGTAGTATTAACAGGGGGCCAGGGCAGCCCCAGCATTTT. Its translation is CASSINRGPGQPQHF.

The chain carries TRBV9 and TRBJ2-3, with 8 bases fitting TRBD2. J lost 2 bases, V lost 0 bases, and 5 bases had no gene match. CDR3 length: 16 residues. The germline V gene encodes CDR1 SGDLS and CDR2 YYNGEE. The CDR3 DNA reads as TGTGCCAGCAGCGTAGCGGGGGGGCAGAACACAGATACGCAGTATTTT. Protein sequence: CASSVAGGQNTDTQYF.

This sequence joins TRBV28 and TRBJ2-7, with 14 bases fitting TRBD2. Unmatched junction bases numbered 15, after V lost 8 bases and J lost 0 bases. CDR3 length equals 19 residues. From germline, CDR1 is MDHEN and CDR2 SYDVKM. DNA for the CDR3: TGTGCCAGCTCCCCGCCGGGACAGGGGACTAGCGGGAGCTCCTACGAGCAGTACTTC. Residues: CASSPPGQGTSGSSYEQYF.

This chain joins TRBV18 and TRBJ1-2; D is undetermined. Trimming pared 3 bases from V and 1 base from J, leaving 9 bases between. The CDR3 covers 14 residues. Germline-derived CDR1 and CDR2 are KGHSH and LQKENI. The DNA for the CDR3 is TGTGCCAGCTCACCCACCGCCAGTAACTATGGCTACACCTTC. It codes for CASSPTASNYGYTF.